This T cell receptor (beta chain) is drawn from a study of CD8+ T cells in alopecia areata. As concerns this clone: Antigen specificity is unknown. The genes and germline here are from mouse. The CDR3 end is not reached by the read, which stops 4 residues before it; the germline J gene fills it in.

Reverse transcribed after extraction, RNA yielded cDNA as the sequencing template. Profiling relied on immunoSEQ multiplex PCR, and the TCRdb table lists in-frame clones only, not all of them. This table holds about 270,000 clones with no singletons; the top ten claim less than 1.5%. CD4, CD8alpha, NKG2D, NKG2ACE and other markers guided sorting of pooled cutaneous lymph node cells. Study-wide points: TCR sharing across patients was less clear than in mice, possibly HLA-related. Scalp samples also yield sequences from resident alphabeta T cells of normal skin. Researchers report lesional scalp, most notably alopecia totalis/universalis, outstripped normal scalp in clonality.

Germline CDR1 is NNHDY and CDR2 is SYVADS. V was shortened by 3 bases and J by 0 bases, with 9 bases between the two germline ends. CDR3 length equals 14 residues. The specimen was CD4+ T cells sorted from a lymph node. The V call is TRBV13-3, the J call TRBJ1-2; D possibly corresponds to TRBD1 (5 bases). This sequence originates from a C3H/HeJ mouse with alopecia areata. Strain MHC haplotype: H2-k. The part of the CDR3 DNA that was read is TGTGCCAGCAGTGCCCGGACAACAAACTCC. It yields the protein CASSARTTNS. The entire CDR3 reads CASSARTTNSDYTF.